These T cell receptor beta chains were read from a single sample in a study of identical twins. TCRdb recomputed calls from the 5' RACE reads with MiXCR, one row per CDR3 protein. The sample includes around 670,000 distinct CDR3 sequences, less than 7% seen only once; the top ten take approximately 1.6%. Sequencing used naive T cells sorted from blood. All receptors come from a young man in good health. CDR3s include the opening cysteine and the closing phenylalanine or tryptophan. The D gene is left open where the match is weak. Size is omitted from some rows. Given values are once, few, many or a class for expanded clones.

j_gene: TRBJ1-1
d_gene: NA
abundance: many
v_gene: TRBV29-1
CDR3nt: TGCAGCGTTCAGATGCAGCTGAACACTGAAGCTTTCTTT
CDR3aa: CSVQMQLNTEAFF

j_gene: TRBJ1-4
d_gene: NA
abundance: NA
v_gene: TRBV25-1
CDR3nt: TGTGCCAGCAGTGACGGGGCTTTAGGTGAAAAACTGTTTTTT
CDR3aa: CASSDGALGEKLFF

j_gene: TRBJ1-1
d_gene: NA
abundance: many
v_gene: TRBV29-1
CDR3nt: TGCAGCGGCGGGCCTAACACAATGAACACTGAAGCTTTCTTT
CDR3aa: CSGGPNTMNTEAFF

j_gene: TRBJ1-2
d_gene: TRBD1
abundance: few
v_gene: TRBV6-1
CDR3nt: TGTGCCAGCAGTCTCGCCCGGACAGGGGCGTATGGCTACACCTTC
CDR3aa: CASSLARTGAYGYTF

j_gene: TRBJ2-2
d_gene: NA
abundance: NA
v_gene: TRBV3-1
CDR3nt: TGTGCCAGCAGCCAAGCCCGGTCCACCGGGGAGCTGTTTTTT
CDR3aa: CASSQARSTGELFF

j_gene: TRBJ2-1
d_gene: TRBD2
abundance: many
v_gene: TRBV12-3/TRBV12-4
CDR3nt: TGTGCCAGCAGCGGGAGGTCTAAGAATGAGCAGTTCTTC
CDR3aa: CASSGRSKNEQFF

j_gene: TRBJ1-4
d_gene: NA
abundance: NA
v_gene: TRBV11-1
CDR3nt: TGTGCCAGCAGCACCGTTATGGAGGAAAAACTGTTTTTT
CDR3aa: CASSTVMEEKLFF

j_gene: TRBJ1-2
d_gene: TRBD1
abundance: many
v_gene: TRBV25-1
CDR3nt: TGTGCCAGCACCCGACCCGACAGGGACTATGGCTACACCTTC
CDR3aa: CASTRPDRDYGYTF

j_gene: TRBJ1-5
d_gene: NA
abundance: NA
v_gene: TRBV6-1
CDR3nt: TGTGCCAGCAGTGCACAACAGCTGAGCAATCAGCCCCAGCATTTT
CDR3aa: CASSAQQLSNQPQHF

j_gene: TRBJ2-5
d_gene: TRBD2
abundance: many
v_gene: TRBV15
CDR3nt: TGTGCCACCAGCGAGAGGGAGGGCCCAGAGACCCAGTACTTC
CDR3aa: CATSEREGPETQYF